A single sample is the source of the 27 T cell receptor beta chains below, sequenced in a study of PD-1 blockade in classical Hodgkin lymphoma (dated by TCRdb to the early 2020s). Sample time point, as interpreted from the label and publication: cycle 1 day 1 (C1D1), immediately before nivolumab initiation. Relapse after autologous stem cell transplantation had occurred in all trial patients, and cohorts A, B and C were distinguished by prior brentuximab vedotin exposure. Magnetic negative selection with a Miltenyi CD8+ T cell isolation kit was used to purify CD8+ T cells from thawed PBMCs. Libraries were made using the immunoSEQ multiplex PCR assay. In TCRdb, the immuneACCESS table is reduced to in-frame sequences with V and J assigned. These tables do not hold every clone; where another copy was compared, an unresolved V gene accounts for under half, and the others remain unexplained. For this sample the table gives 25,000 to 30,000 clones, of which 88% were detected only once. Roughly 6.8% of the sample is in the top ten clones.

This sample comprised CD8+ T cells from blood, obtained at baseline. These receptors originate from a human donor with classical Hodgkin lymphoma.

This clone was found once. The chain recombines TRBV28 with TRBJ1-2; TRBD1 might be the D (5 bases). The ends were cut back, 3 bases at V and 5 bases at J, with 16 bases in the middle. Germline CDR1 and CDR2: MDHEN and SYDVKM. The CDR3 totals 15 residues. For the CDR3, the DNA is TGTGCCAGCAGTTTTCATGGAGGGGCATGGTATGGCTACACCTTC. Translation: CASSFHGGAWYGYTF.

This clone was seen a single time. The chain employs TRBV7-9 and TRBJ1-1; maybe TRBD1 (5 bases). The germline V and J ends were trimmed by 1 base and 0 bases, with 6 bases remaining between them. CDR3 length: 14 amino acids. The germline V gene has CDR1 SEHNR and CDR2 FQNEAQ (reference sequence). The CDR3 region is CASSLGQMNTEAFF. The DNA of the CDR3 is TGTGCCAGCAGCTTAGGACAGATGAACACTGAAGCTTTCTTT.

The CDR3 loop reads CASSWTRRAYEQYF. The CDR3 DNA sequence: TGTGCCAGCAGCTGGACAAGGAGGGCCTACGAGCAGTACTTC. The V gene is TRBV14, the J gene TRBJ2-7; possibly TRBD2 for D (6 bases). Germline V gene sequence: CDR1 SGHDN, CDR2 FVKESK. Trimming removed 5 bases at V and 2 bases at J, with 13 bases between. The CDR3 runs 14 residues.

V gene TRBV6-4 combines with J gene TRBJ2-7, with D unresolved. The CDR3 has 15 amino acids. Germline V CDR1 and CDR2: MRHNA, SNTAGT. V shed 5 bases and J shed 2 bases, with 16 bases lying between them. DNA of the CDR3: TGTGCCAGCAGTTTCGAGGTCGCATGGGCCTACGAGCAGTACTTC. Translating gives CASSFEVAWAYEQYF.

This CDR3 is CASSSGGGYGYTF. The CDR3 nucleotides are TGCGCCAGCAGCTCCGGGGGGGGATATGGCTACACCTTC. This chain connects TRBV5-1 to TRBJ1-2; a weak D match, TRBD1 (5 bases). V was pared by 3 bases and J by 5 bases, with 11 bases between. Germline lookup yields CDR1 SGHRS and CDR2 YFSETQ. This CDR3 has 13 amino acids.

The J gene is TRBJ1-2, the V gene TRBV29-1; 10 bases map to TRBD1. Unmatched junction bases numbered 8, after V lost 2 bases and J lost 8 bases. This CDR3 has 14 amino acids. Germline V gene sequence: CDR1 SQVTM, CDR2 ANQGSEA. In DNA, the CDR3 is TGCAGCGTTGAATTCTGGGACAGGGGTTACGGCTACACCTTC. Its protein is CSVEFWDRGYGYTF. The variable domain in full, with the rest retrieved from reference TRBV29-1 and TRBJ1-2, is SAVISQKPSRDICQRGTSLTIQCQVDSQVTMMFWYRQQPGQSLTLIATANQGSEATYESGFVIDKFPISRPNLTFSTLTVSNMSPEDSSIYLCSVEFWDRGYGYTFGSGTRLTVV.

CDR3 loop: CASSQEDPLGETQYF. The CDR3 region has the DNA TGCGCCAGCAGCCAAGAGGATCCCCTAGGGGAGACCCAGTACTTC. The chain is built from TRBV4-1 and TRBJ2-5; D remains unclear. Germline V gives CDR1 MGHRA, CDR2 YSYEKL. The CDR3 covers 15 residues. The V gene lost 0 bases and the J gene lost 5 bases, with 13 bases spanning the gap.

The J gene is TRBJ1-5, the V gene TRBV4-1; D unresolved. CDR1 is MGHRA, CDR2 YSYEKL, per germline. The CDR3 is 16 residues long. The V end was cut by 1 base, the J end by 0 bases, with 10 bases between. CDR3 protein: CASSQGRTGSNQPQHF. The CDR3 DNA sequence: TGCGCCAGCAGCCAAGGACGTACGGGTAGCAATCAGCCCCAGCATTTT.

V gene TRBV27 combines with J gene TRBJ2-5; possible D gene TRBD1, 6 bases. This CDR3 has 15 amino acids. The germline V gene has CDR1 MNHEY and CDR2 SMNVEV (reference sequence). V dropped 0 bases and J dropped 0 bases, with 8 bases sitting between them. This CDR3 is CASSLSRGYQETQYF. CDR3 sequence (DNA): TGTGCCAGCAGTTTATCCAGGGGTTACCAAGAGACCCAGTACTTC.

The chain recombines TRBV11-2 with TRBJ2-2, with 11 positions matching TRBD2. Germline V gives CDR1 SGHAT, CDR2 FQNNGV. The CDR3 consists of 19 residues. V was pared by 2 bases and J by 7 bases, with 15 bases of the junction left unmatched. Here the CDR3 reads CASSLSYPTTSGIGGELFF. The DNA for the CDR3 is TGTGCCAGCAGCTTATCCTACCCCACGACTAGCGGGATCGGCGGGGAGCTGTTTTTT.

The rearrangement uses TRBV27 and TRBJ2-1; 8 bases align to TRBD2. Germline trimming cut 8 bases from V and 2 bases from J; bases unmatched to any gene: 2. Per the germline V gene, CDR1 is MNHEY and CDR2 is SMNVEV (reference sequence). The CDR3 covers 13 residues. In DNA, the CDR3 is TGTGCCAGCGGGACTAGTCCCTACAATGAGCAGTTCTTC. This sequence encodes CASGTSPYNEQFF.

The gene calls are TRBV6-5 and TRBJ2-7; tentatively, D is TRBD1 (6 bases). The V and J ends lost 2 bases and 0 bases respectively, with 11 bases between them. Germline loops: CDR1 MNHEY, CDR2 SVGAGI. This CDR3 is 15 amino acids long. The CDR3 coding sequence is TGTGCCAGCAGTTACGACAGGCCGAGCTCCTACGAGCAGTACTTC. It codes for CASSYDRPSSYEQYF.

The chain uses TRBV11-2 and TRBJ1-3; 8 bases agree with TRBD1. CDR3 length: 16 residues. The V gene's germline CDR1 is SGHAT and CDR2 FQNNGV. After removal of 5 bases from V and 1 base from J, the junction contained 7 bases not matched to a gene. CDR3 sequence: CASSRQGTLSGNTIYF. For the CDR3, the DNA is TGTGCCAGCAGCAGACAGGGGACTCTGTCTGGAAACACCATATATTTT.

This chain uses TRBV9 with TRBJ1-4; possibly TRBD1 for D (6 bases). Trimming took 2 bases from V and 7 from J, leaving 15 bases between them. The germline CDR1 and CDR2 sequences are SGDLS and YYNGEE. The CDR3 is 15 residues long. In nucleotides, the CDR3 is TGTGCCAGCAGCGTTACAGGGTTCGTAAGTGAAAAACTGTTTTTT. Translated: CASSVTGFVSEKLFF. Together with reference TRBV9 and TRBJ1-4, the CDR3 gives the full variable domain: DSGVTQTPKHLITATGQRVTLRCSPRSGDLSVYWYQQSLDQGLQFLIQYYNGEERAKGNILERFSAQQFPDLHSELNLSSLELGDSALYFCASSVTGFVSEKLFFGSGTQLSVL.

The V gene is TRBV28, the J gene TRBJ1-2; TRBD1 matches 9 bases. In germline, CDR1 is MDHEN, CDR2 SYDVKM. The CDR3 loop spans 14 amino acids. Trimming at V came to 7 bases and at J to 14 bases, leaving 17 bases not matched to a gene. This CDR3 reads CASTLPGTGSARTF. CDR3 bases: TGTGCCAGCACCCTCCCCGGGACAGGGTCCGCGCGGACCTTC.

Turning to this clone: Other DNA sequences from this sample encode an identical CDR3 as well. The chain couples TRBV28 to TRBJ2-2; no firm D call. Germline V gene sequence: CDR1 MDHEN, CDR2 SYDVKM. The CDR3 runs to 13 residues. V was clipped by 1 base and J by 4 bases, with 4 bases between them. The CDR3 reads CASSLSGTGELFF. The CDR3, as DNA: TGTGCCAGCAGTTTATCGGGCACCGGGGAGCTGTTTTTT.

This chain uses TRBV6-5 with TRBJ2-1; possibly TRBD2 for D (6 bases). Germline-derived CDR1 and CDR2 are MNHEY and SVGAGI. V shed 4 bases and J shed 0 bases, with 13 bases lying between them. The CDR3 contains 16 residues. The CDR3 sequence: CASSLNSGSSYNEQFF. CDR3 DNA sequence: TGTGCCAGCAGTTTAAATAGCGGAAGCTCCTACAATGAGCAGTTCTTC.

The chain couples TRBV18 to TRBJ2-5; 10 bases agree with TRBD2. V lost 4 bases and J lost 3; bases outside the gene matches: 11. This CDR3 spans 17 amino acids. The germline V gene encodes CDR1 KGHSH and CDR2 LQKENI. The chain's CDR3 is CASSRPSSGRLEETQYF. As DNA, the CDR3 is TGTGCCAGCTCACGACCTAGTAGCGGGAGGTTGGAAGAGACCCAGTACTTC.

The rearrangement uses TRBV10-2 and TRBJ2-1, with 15 bases lining up with TRBD2. V trimming: 5 bases; J trimming: 5 bases; junction bases outside the gene matches: 19. Germline V gives CDR1 WSHSY, CDR2 SAAADI. This CDR3 contains 21 residues. The CDR3 loop reads CASSTGLAGGSPTLRHNEQFF. For the CDR3, the DNA is TGCGCCAGCAGTACCGGACTAGCGGGAGGGTCGCCCACATTACGACACAATGAGCAGTTCTTC.

Here the CDR3 reads CASSSSGSSYEQYF. CDR3 sequence (DNA): TGTGCCAGCAGCTCTAGCGGGAGCTCCTACGAGCAGTACTTC. The chain employs TRBV25-1 and TRBJ2-7, with 10 bases fitting TRBD2. Per germline, CDR1 MGHDK and CDR2 SYGVNS. V shed 6 bases and J 0 bases; nucleotides not matched to a gene: 2. This CDR3 spans 14 amino acids.

This clone was recorded once. The chain employs TRBV9 and TRBJ1-4, with 10 nucleotides matching TRBD1. Unmatched junction bases numbered 9, after V lost 0 bases and J lost 4 bases. The length of the CDR3 is 18 residues. The germline V gene has CDR1 SGDLS and CDR2 YYNGEE. This CDR3 is CASSVDGQGGFLNEKLFF. CDR3 DNA sequence: TGTGCCAGCAGCGTAGATGGACAGGGGGGATTCCTTAATGAAAAACTGTTTTTT.

The V gene is TRBV27, the J gene TRBJ2-1, with 8 bases identical to TRBD2. The germline gives CDR1 MNHEY, CDR2 SMNVEV (reference sequence). The trim removed 6 bases at V and 7 bases at J, leaving 11 bases unmatched. The CDR3 totals 15 residues. CDR3 sequence reads: CASSFGTRVFNEQFF. The CDR3 DNA reads TGTGCCAGCAGCTTCGGGACTAGAGTTTTTAATGAGCAGTTCTTC.

The CDR3: CASSLGSTSGTAYEQYF. The CDR3, as DNA: TGTGCCAGCAGCTTAGGTTCGACTAGCGGGACGGCCTACGAGCAGTACTTC. This chain connects TRBV11-2 to TRBJ2-7; 11 bases agree with TRBD2. The CDR3 totals 17 residues. Germline V gene lookup returns CDR1 SGHAT and CDR2 FQNNGV. J gave up 2 bases and V 1 base, and 7 bases lay outside the gene matches. The complete variable domain, with remaining parts taken from reference TRBV11-2 and TRBJ2-7, reads EAGVAQSPRYKIIEKRQSVAFWCNPISGHATLYWYQQILGQGPKLLIQFQNNGVVDDSQLPKDRFSAERLKGVDSTLKIQPAKLEDSAVYLCASSLGSTSGTAYEQYFGPGTRLTVT.

The V gene is TRBV4-1, the J gene TRBJ2-3; D gene ambiguous. With 0 bases removed from V and 6 bases from J, the gap between germline ends came to 13 bases. The CDR3 consists of 15 residues. CDR1 MGHRA and CDR2 YSYEKL come from the germline V gene. CDR3 sequence: CASSQDLFMGDTQYF. Written as DNA, the CDR3 is TGCGCCAGCAGCCAAGATCTGTTTATGGGGGATACGCAGTATTTT.

The chain uses TRBV2 and TRBJ2-3; the D gene is possibly TRBD2 (5 bases). The CDR3 contains 17 residues. V was cut by 10 bases and J by 0 bases, with 23 bases left in between. Germline V CDR1 and CDR2: SNHLY, FYNNEI. In DNA form, the CDR3 reads TGTGCCATGAACTCGGCAGCGGTAATAGCAAGCACAGATACGCAGTATTTT. It is translated as CAMNSAAVIASTDTQYF.

This chain connects TRBV5-4 to TRBJ2-7; the D call may be TRBD1 or TRBD2 (5 bases each). Germline V gene data show CDR1 as SGHNT and CDR2 as YYREEE (reference sequence). V shed 1 base and J shed 2 bases, with 10 bases lying between them. The CDR3 is 14 amino acids. The CDR3 DNA sequence: TGTGCCAGCAGCTTGCTAGAGGGGCCCTACGAGCAGTACTTC. Its protein product is CASSLLEGPYEQYF.

The V and J genes are TRBV5-6 and TRBJ2-7, with D uncertain. CDR3 size: 15 residues. Germline V CDR1 and CDR2: SGHDT, YYEEEE. The V gene lost 0 bases and the J gene lost 2 bases, with 12 bases spanning the gap. The CDR3 is CASSLARSGPYEQYF. In DNA form, the CDR3 reads TGTGCCAGCAGCTTGGCTCGGTCCGGGCCCTACGAGCAGTACTTC.